This entry lists 20 T cell receptor beta chains sequenced from one sample in a study of T cells after yellow fever vaccination. In TCRdb, the 5' RACE reads were re-called with MiXCR into one record per CDR3 protein. Here the sample spans some 350,000 distinct CDR3 sequences, 3% to 4.5% being singletons. Sample: PBMCs, taken 5 days after the yellow fever booster vaccination. The receptors were gathered from a man between 18 and 29 years old who received the YFV17D yellow fever vaccine.

This clonotype has only a few counts. The chain combines TRBV5-4 with TRBJ2-5; D perhaps matches TRBD2 (6 bases). This CDR3 has 14 amino acids. Germline V gene sequence: CDR1 SGHNT, CDR2 YYREEE (reference sequence). V gave up 4 bases and J gave up 0 bases, with 10 bases separating them. The CDR3 protein is CASSPRTNQETQYF. The CDR3 bases are TGTGCCAGCAGCCCTCGGACTAACCAAGAGACCCAGTACTTC.

This clonotype was seen many times. The rearrangement links TRBV6-5 to TRBJ2-5, with D perhaps TRBD2 (5 bases). The germline gives CDR1 MNHEY, CDR2 SVGAGI. V lost 2 bases and J lost 3, with 10 bases in between. This CDR3 spans 14 amino acids. Written as DNA, the CDR3 is TGTGCCAGCAGTTACACGAGTAGCGAAGAGACCCAGTACTTC. This codes for CASSYTSSEETQYF.

This clonotype was found many times. The rearrangement links TRBV6-5 to TRBJ2-6, with unresolved D. In germline, CDR1 is MNHEY, CDR2 SVGAGI. Trimming took off 7 bases at V and 0 bases at J, with 13 bases between the two ends. The CDR3 runs 16 residues. CDR3 bases: TGTGCCAGCAAAAAAAGTCAGGACTCTGGGGCCAACGTCCTGACTTTC. Translated: CASKKSQDSGANVLTF.

The V gene is TRBV28, the J gene TRBJ2-7; D gene unclear. V was shortened by 1 base and J by 5 bases, with 15 bases between the two germline ends. In germline, CDR1 is MDHEN, CDR2 SYDVKM. The length of the CDR3 is 15 residues. CDR3 nucleotide sequence: TGTGCCAGCAGTTTATCCGCAAGACTGTCTAACGAGCAGTACGTC. It is translated as CASSLSARLSNEQYV.

This clonotype was seen many times. At one boundary the junction diverges from the germline segment, which might be a read error. This chain joins TRBV7-9 and TRBJ1-1; D is ambiguous. Germline-derived CDR1 and CDR2 are SEHNR and FQNEAQ (reference sequence). This CDR3 has 12 residues. CDR3 sequence (DNA): TGTGCCAGCAGCCTAGCGGGCGCACAAGCTTTCTTT. Amino acid sequence: CASSLAGAQAFF.

This clonotype was seen a handful of times. The chain is built from TRBV5-1 and TRBJ1-1; no definite D call. The CDR3 runs 14 residues. Trimming pared 1 base from V and 5 bases from J, leaving 12 bases between. Germline V CDR1 and CDR2: SGHRS, YFSETQ. CDR3 bases: TGCGCCAGCAGCTTGTTTGATGGGAGGACTGAAGCTTTCTTT. This translates into CASSLFDGRTEAFF.

This clonotype was seen a handful of times. The J gene is TRBJ2-3, the V gene TRBV6-4; 9 bases map to TRBD2. The CDR3 has 16 residues. Trimming at V came to 8 bases and at J to 4 bases, leaving 13 bases not matched to a gene. Germline V CDR1 and CDR2: MRHNA, SNTAGT. As DNA, the CDR3 is TGTGCCAGCTCGGCAACCTCTAGCGGGGAACCAGATACGCAGTATTTT. Encoded protein: CASSATSSGEPDTQYF.

In its sample, this clonotype was seen many times. The chain carries TRBV29-1 and TRBJ1-1; a weak D match, TRBD1 (6 bases). V was clipped by 6 bases and J by 0 bases, with 11 bases between them. The length of the CDR3 is 13 residues. In germline, CDR1 is SQVTM, CDR2 ANQGSEA. Written as DNA, the CDR3 is TGCAGCGTAGGGGGACGGTTGAACACTGAAGCTTTCTTT. It is translated as CSVGGRLNTEAFF.

This chain joins TRBV5-4 and TRBJ1-1, with a possible D match to TRBD1 (5 bases). Trimming cost V 5 bases and J 4 bases, with 15 bases left between them. Germline-derived CDR1 and CDR2 are SGHNT and YYREEE (reference sequence). The CDR3 runs 14 residues. CDR3 residues: CASRWGGEGTEAFF. The DNA for the CDR3 is TGTGCCAGCAGGTGGGGAGGGGAGGGCACTGAAGCTTTCTTT. The full variable domain, rest sourced from reference TRBV5-4 and TRBJ1-1, is ETGVTQSPTHLIKTRGQQVTLRCSSQSGHNTVSWYQQALGQGPQFIFQYYREEENGRGNFPPRFSGLQFPNYSSELNVNALELDDSALYLCASRWGGEGTEAFFGQGTRLTVV.

The chain couples TRBV7-9 to TRBJ1-2; 8 bases are a match to TRBD1. This CDR3 contains 14 residues. Looked up from germline, CDR1 is SEHNR and CDR2 is FQNEAQ (reference sequence). Trimming cost V 4 bases and J 8 bases; bases outside gene matches: 9. CDR3 DNA: TGTGCCAGCAGCTATGACAGGGGCGCAGGGGGCTACACCTTC. The encoded protein is CASSYDRGAGGYTF.

This clonotype was found a few times. This chain links TRBV5-5 with TRBJ2-5; TRBD2 aligns across 7 bases. Germline loops: CDR1 SGHKS, CDR2 YYEKEE (reference sequence). Trimming took 1 base from V and 4 from J; bases not matched to a gene: 1. The CDR3 length is 13 residues. The CDR3 bases are TGTGCCAGCAGCTTGCCTAGCGGAGAGACCCAGTACTTC. It codes for CASSLPSGETQYF.

This clonotype showed up many times. The chain combines TRBV15 with TRBJ2-1; D possibly matches TRBD1 or TRBD2 (5 bases each). Germline assignment: CDR1 LNHNV and CDR2 YYDKDF (reference sequence). The CDR3 is 16 amino acids. Trimming left V 3 bases short and J 3 bases short, with 15 bases between. The CDR3: CATSRTRDRSYNEQFF. For the CDR3, the DNA is TGTGCCACCAGCAGGACCCGGGACCGGAGCTACAATGAGCAGTTCTTC.

The chain uses TRBV7-2 and TRBJ2-7; TRBD2 aligns across 15 bases. The germline V gene has CDR1 SGHTA and CDR2 FQGNSA. The V gene end was trimmed by 3 bases and the J gene end by 2 bases; junction bases not matched to a gene: 5. CDR3 length: 17 amino acids. CDR3 in DNA: TGTGCCAGCAGCTTGGGACTAGCGGGGGGCCCCCCCTACGAGCAGTACGTC. Its translation is CASSLGLAGGPPYEQYV.

This clonotype has only one observation. The chain uses TRBV24-1 and TRBJ1-5; D remains unclear. The CDR3 consists of 12 residues. Trimming shortened V by 4 bases and J by 3 bases, and 3 bases separated the two germline ends. CDR1 is KGHDR and CDR2 is SFDVKD in the germline V gene. The chain's CDR3 is CATSDFNQPQHF. Written as DNA, the CDR3 is TGTGCCACCAGTGACTTCAATCAGCCCCAGCATTTT.

In its sample, this clonotype was seen a few times. V gene TRBV7-9 combines with J gene TRBJ2-1; D is unclear. There are 14 residues in the CDR3. The ends were cut back, 6 bases at V and 6 bases at J, with 15 bases in the middle. The germline V gene encodes CDR1 SEHNR and CDR2 FQNEAQ (reference sequence). This chain's CDR3 is CASRSRAGPNEQFF. The CDR3 region has the DNA TGTGCCAGCAGATCCCGAGCAGGCCCCAATGAGCAGTTCTTC.

This clonotype was detected only a few times. The V and J genes are TRBV20-1 and TRBJ1-2; 7 bases align to TRBD1. Per the germline V gene, CDR1 is DFQATT and CDR2 is SNEGSKA (reference sequence). The V gene end was trimmed by 5 bases and the J gene end by 3 bases; junction bases not matched to a gene: 12. CDR3 length: 15 residues. The CDR3 protein is CSAGAGGGFDYGYTF. The CDR3 DNA sequence: TGCAGTGCTGGCGCAGGGGGAGGATTCGACTATGGCTACACCTTC.

CDR3 in DNA: TGCGCCAGCAGCCAAGGACTTCGGGACGGAGCCAAAAACATTCAGTACTTC. Residues: CASSQGLRDGAKNIQYF. The genes are TRBV4-1 and TRBJ2-4, with D possibly being TRBD1 or TRBD2 (5 bases each). V lost 1 base, J lost 0 bases, and 13 bases lay in between. CDR3 length: 17 residues. CDR1 and CDR2 (germline): MGHRA, YSYEKL.

This clonotype has at least ten counts. This chain connects TRBV20-1 to TRBJ1-5, with TRBD1 matching 10 bases. CDR3 length equals 15 residues. Germline values: CDR1 DFQATT, CDR2 SNEGSKA (reference sequence). The J segment lost 5 bases and the V segment lost 3 bases, leaving 7 bases of the junction unmatched. The CDR3 spells CSARMGTGEYQPQHF. The CDR3 nucleotides read TGCAGTGCTAGGATGGGGACAGGGGAATATCAGCCCCAGCATTTT.

This clonotype was seen at least ten times. CDR3 in amino acids: CSARWGAADTQYF. CDR3 in DNA: TGCAGTGCTAGATGGGGGGCCGCAGATACGCAGTATTTT. The V gene is TRBV20-1, the J gene TRBJ2-3; D may match TRBD1 or TRBD2 (6 bases each). CDR1 is DFQATT and CDR2 is SNEGSKA in the germline V gene (reference sequence). The CDR3 covers 13 residues. Deletions cut 2 bases from V and 4 bases from J, with 10 bases between.

The chain couples TRBV10-3 to TRBJ1-1; TRBD1 agrees at 7 bases. This CDR3 is built from 13 residues. Germline V gene lookup returns CDR1 ENHRY and CDR2 SYGVKD. The junction had 8 bases not matched to a gene; V was cut back by 9 bases and J by 4 bases. CDR3 DNA sequence: TGTGCCATACAGGGGACAGTGGGCACTGAAGCTTTCTTT. Translating gives CAIQGTVGTEAFF.